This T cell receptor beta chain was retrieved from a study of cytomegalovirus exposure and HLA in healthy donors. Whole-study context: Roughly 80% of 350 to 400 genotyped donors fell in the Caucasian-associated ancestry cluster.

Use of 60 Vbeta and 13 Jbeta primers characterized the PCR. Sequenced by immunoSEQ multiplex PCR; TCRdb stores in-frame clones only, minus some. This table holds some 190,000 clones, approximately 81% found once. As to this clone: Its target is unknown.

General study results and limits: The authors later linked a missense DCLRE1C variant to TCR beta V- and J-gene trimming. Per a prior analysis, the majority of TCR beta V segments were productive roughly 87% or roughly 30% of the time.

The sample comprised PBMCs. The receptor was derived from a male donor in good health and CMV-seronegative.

The DNA for the CDR3 is TGTGCCAGCAGTGCACTAGCGGGGGCATACAATGAGCAGTTCTTC. The encoded protein is CASSALAGAYNEQFF. The J gene is TRBJ2-1, the V gene TRBV6-4, with 11 bases fitting TRBD2. In germline, CDR1 is MRHNA, CDR2 SNTAGT. V lost 4 bases and J lost 4; bases outside the gene matches: 3. This CDR3 comprises 15 residues.